Sequencing of this T cell receptor beta chain was carried out in a study of CD8 T cells in Susac syndrome. Trimming shortened V by 0 bases and J by 5 bases, and 11 bases separated the two germline ends. The CDR3 contains 14 residues. CDR1 and CDR2 (germline): SGHDT, YYEEEE. A quantity of roughly 0.5 to 1 ug RNA underwent reverse transcription using random hexamers. From the immunoSEQ multiplex PCR reads, TCRdb called clonotypes with MiXCR, one entry per CDR3 protein. Altogether around 110,000 distinct CDR3 sequences are present, just under 95% being singletons, with the ten largest covering 0.28%. The clonotype originates from a human donor with Susac syndrome. Sequences were obtained from CD8+ T cells from PBMCs. The J gene is TRBJ1-2, the V gene TRBV5-6, with unresolved D. The CDR3 DNA sequence: TGTGCCAGCAGCTTGGGGACCGGTTGGTATGGCTACACCTTC. This translates into CASSLGTGWYGYTF.